The entry that follows covers one T cell receptor (beta chain) sequence. The antigen remains undetermined. Sequence at one end of the junction differs from germline and may be a read error. The sample is drawn from a study of cytomegalovirus exposure and HLA in healthy donors. The overall study: Of the donors genotyped, approximately 430 in all, about 80% fell in the Caucasian-associated ancestry cluster. Study observations and caveats: A later analysis reported that several of the most significant clusters appeared to be linked to common viral pathogens, among them Epstein-Barr virus. For TCR beta chains, V- and J-gene trimming was later linked to a missense DCLRE1C variant.

PCR used 60 Vbeta primers and 13 Jbeta primers. Measured with immunoSEQ multiplex PCR; TCRdb has only the in-frame clones, and not every one. The sample has about 210,000 clones. This CDR3 contains 14 residues. Per germline, CDR1 LNHDA and CDR2 SQIVND (reference sequence). Input material: PBMCs. V is TRBV19 and J is TRBJ2-5; perhaps TRBD2 as D (7 bases). This clonotype originated in a woman under 40 in good health and CMV-seropositive. DNA for the CDR3: TGTGCCAGTAGTATAGACGGGGGGCAAGGGACCCAGTACTTC. Its translation: CASSIDGGQGTQYF.